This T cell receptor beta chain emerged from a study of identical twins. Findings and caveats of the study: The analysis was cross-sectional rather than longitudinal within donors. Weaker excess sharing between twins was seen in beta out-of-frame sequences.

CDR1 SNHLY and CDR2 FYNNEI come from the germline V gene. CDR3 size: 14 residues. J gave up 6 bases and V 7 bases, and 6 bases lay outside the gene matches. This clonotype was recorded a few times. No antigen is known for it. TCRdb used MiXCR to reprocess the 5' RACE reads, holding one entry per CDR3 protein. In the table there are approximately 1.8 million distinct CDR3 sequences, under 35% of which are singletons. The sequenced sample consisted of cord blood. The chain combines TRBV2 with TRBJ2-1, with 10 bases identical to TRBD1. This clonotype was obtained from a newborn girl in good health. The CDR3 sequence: CASIWTGGSNEQFF. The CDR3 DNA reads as TGTGCCAGCATCTGGACAGGGGGTAGCAATGAGCAGTTCTTC. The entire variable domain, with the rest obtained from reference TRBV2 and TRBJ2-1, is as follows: EPEVTQTPSHQVTQMGQEVILRCVPISNHLYFYWYRQILGQKVEFLVSFYNNEISEKSEIFDDQFSVERPDGSNFTLKIRSTKLEDSAMYFCASIWTGGSNEQFFGPGTRLTVL.